The 20 T cell receptor beta chains given below trace back to one sample, sequenced in a study of cytomegalovirus exposure and HLA in healthy donors. Vbeta (60) and Jbeta (13) primers were used in the PCR. Using immunoSEQ multiplex PCR, the repertoire was profiled, and TCRdb retains in-frame clones only, with some absent. This table has roughly 200,000 clones, around 76% appearing once. The specimen sequenced was PBMCs. The origin of the receptors is a man aged 18 to 30 in good health and CMV-seronegative.

The chain carries TRBV5-1 and TRBJ1-4; TRBD1 matches 9 bases. The CDR3 runs to 17 residues. V was pared by 3 bases and J by 0 bases, with 6 bases of the junction left unmatched. The germline gives CDR1 SGHRS, CDR2 YFSETQ. The CDR3 DNA is TGCGCCAGCAGCTGGACAGGACAGGGGTCAACTAATGAAAAACTGTTTTTT. Protein sequence: CASSWTGQGSTNEKLFF.

The chain employs TRBV30 and TRBJ2-3; D is perhaps TRBD2 (6 bases). CDR1 and CDR2 from the germline V gene are GTSNPN and SVGIG (reference sequence). V dropped 0 bases and J dropped 7 bases, with 14 bases sitting between them. The CDR3 is 14 residues long. This chain's CDR3 is CAWSVNLAVNTQYF. The CDR3 nucleotides read TGTGCCTGGAGTGTTAACTTAGCGGTTAATACGCAGTATTTT.

This clone was counted once. The chain recombines TRBV29-1 with TRBJ1-3, with 9 bases matching TRBD1. The CDR3 has 16 amino acids. V shed 1 base and J 4 bases; nucleotides not matched to a gene: 8. Germline V gene data show CDR1 as SQVTM and CDR2 as ANQGSEA. CDR3 protein: CSVEGTYRGRGNTIYF. CDR3 nucleotides: TGCAGCGTTGAAGGGACGTACAGGGGGCGCGGAAACACCATATATTTT.

Worth noting for this clone: Distinct nucleotide sequences in the sample also encode this CDR3. The chain links TRBV5-1 to TRBJ2-3; D unresolved. Trimming stripped 2 bases from V and 0 bases from J, with 4 bases between. This CDR3 has 13 residues. Germline loops: CDR1 SGHRS, CDR2 YFSETQ. The CDR3 sequence: CASSFSSTDTQYF. CDR3 DNA sequence: TGCGCCAGCAGCTTTAGTAGCACAGATACGCAGTATTTT.

This clone was seen a single time. This chain joins TRBV7-6 and TRBJ1-3, with D hard to call. CDR3 length: 17 residues. V lost 0 bases, J lost 0 bases, and 12 bases lay in between. Germline V CDR1 and CDR2: SGHVS, FNYEAQ. The CDR3 spells CASSLAIEAISGNTIYF. The CDR3 DNA reads as TGTGCCAGCAGCTTAGCGATAGAAGCTATCTCTGGAAACACCATATATTTT.

This clone was seen once. The J gene is TRBJ2-7, the V gene TRBV25-1, with 8 nucleotides matching TRBD2. V was pared by 6 bases and J by 4 bases, with 8 bases of the junction left unmatched. Germline CDR1 and CDR2: MGHDK and SYGVNS. This CDR3 spans 14 amino acids. The CDR3 region is CASRREAGAYEQYF. CDR3 in DNA: TGTGCCAGCAGGCGCGAAGCGGGAGCTTACGAGCAGTACTTC.

This clone has only a few counts. The chain is built from TRBV4-1 and TRBJ1-5; unclear D gene. The V gene's germline CDR1 is MGHRA and CDR2 YSYEKL. The ends were cut back, 2 bases at V and 5 bases at J, with 7 bases in the middle. This CDR3 has 13 amino acids. CDR3 amino acids: CASSQLPDQPQHF. The CDR3 DNA follows: TGCGCCAGCAGCCAACTCCCGGATCAGCCCCAGCATTTT.

The J gene is TRBJ2-7, the V gene TRBV6-5, with 11 positions matching TRBD2. Looked up from germline, CDR1 is MNHEY and CDR2 is SVGAGI. There are 14 residues in the CDR3. The junction had 6 bases not matched to a gene; V was cut back by 4 bases and J by 7 bases. CDR3 nucleotide sequence: TGTGCCAGCAGTTCCGGGACTAGCGGCGGGGAGCAGTACTTC. This encodes CASSSGTSGGEQYF.

The J gene is TRBJ1-1, the V gene TRBV29-1; TRBD1 agrees at 7 bases. The germline V gene has CDR1 SQVTM and CDR2 ANQGSEA. The ends lost 7 bases at V and 3 bases at J; junction bases unmatched: 8. The CDR3 contains 13 residues. CDR3 protein: CSALGQADTEAFF. In DNA, the CDR3 is TGCAGCGCCCTAGGACAGGCTGACACTGAAGCTTTCTTT.

This chain joins TRBV7-9 and TRBJ1-3; no reliable D call. V lost 5 bases and J 2 bases, leaving 13 bases between the germline ends. Germline V gene sequence: CDR1 SEHNR, CDR2 FQNEAQ (reference sequence). The CDR3 has 15 amino acids. The CDR3 here is CASSRVRATGNTIYF. DNA for the CDR3: TGTGCCAGCAGCAGGGTGAGGGCCACTGGAAACACCATATATTTT.

This clone has just one count. The rearrangement uses TRBV7-9 and TRBJ2-7; 9 bases are a match to TRBD1. Germline V lookup: CDR1 SEHNR, CDR2 FQNEAQ (reference sequence). This CDR3 contains 14 residues. J gave up 5 bases and V 5 bases, and 7 bases lay outside the gene matches. The CDR3 region is CASSRGTGSDEQYF. For the CDR3, the DNA is TGTGCCAGCAGCCGCGGGACAGGGTCTGACGAGCAGTACTTC.

This clone showed up just a few times. This chain connects TRBV7-3 to TRBJ1-1, with a weak D call TRBD1 (5 bases). This CDR3 is built from 14 residues. CDR1 SGHTA and CDR2 FQGTGA come from the germline V gene. Trimming pared 2 bases from V and 1 base from J, leaving 8 bases between. CDR3 loop: CASSLQGGNTEAFF. DNA for the CDR3: TGTGCCAGCAGCTTACAGGGTGGGAACACTGAAGCTTTCTTT.

The rearrangement joins TRBV4-1 to TRBJ1-1, with D maybe TRBD1 (6 bases). V was cut by 8 bases and J by 3 bases, with 13 bases left in between. This CDR3 is 13 amino acids long. The germline V gene has CDR1 MGHRA and CDR2 YSYEKL. The CDR3 is CASAHRADTEAFF. CDR3 sequence (DNA): TGCGCCAGCGCACACAGGGCCGACACTGAAGCTTTCTTT.

This clone was found a few times. The chain is built from TRBV30 and TRBJ1-5; D might be TRBD1 (6 bases). The CDR3 length is 13 residues. Germline V gene lookup returns CDR1 GTSNPN and CDR2 SVGIG (reference sequence). The V and J ends lost 2 bases and 6 bases respectively, with 11 bases between them. CDR3: CAWSIDRFQPQHF. The CDR3 nucleotides are TGTGCCTGGAGTATAGACAGGTTTCAGCCCCAGCATTTT.

This chain uses TRBV14 with TRBJ2-5, with D tentatively TRBD1 (6 bases). Judging by the DNA end, TRBJ2-7 fits better; the J call may be wrong. The CDR3 has 15 amino acids. Germline loops: CDR1 SGHDN, CDR2 FVKESK. The CDR3 DNA reads as TGTGCCAGCAGCCACATCCCAGCCAGGGGCTACGAGCAGTACTTC. Residues: CASSHIPARGYEQYF.

This clone was observed once. This chain connects TRBV11-2 to TRBJ2-1; the match to TRBD2 covers 8 bases. Losses at the gene ends were 0 bases for V and 7 bases for J; bases not matched to a gene: 8. Germline V gene data show CDR1 as SGHAT and CDR2 as FQNNGV. This CDR3 is built from 16 residues. The CDR3 region has the DNA TGTGCCAGCAGCTTAGAATACCTAGCGGGCAGGAATGAGCAGTTCTTC. Translated, it gives CASSLEYLAGRNEQFF.

The V gene is TRBV15, the J gene TRBJ1-5; 10 positions match TRBD1. The CDR3 is made up of 18 amino acids. V was pared by 3 bases and J by 0 bases, with 8 bases of the junction left unmatched. Germline V CDR1 and CDR2: LNHNV, YYDKDF (reference sequence). CDR3 amino acids: CATSRDRGKYTSNQPQHF. The CDR3 DNA sequence: TGTGCCACCAGCAGGGACAGGGGGAAATACACTAGCAATCAGCCCCAGCATTTT.

V usage is TRBV4-2 and J usage is TRBJ2-2; 8 bases line up with TRBD2. Germline V gives CDR1 LGHNA, CDR2 YNFKEQ. This CDR3 comprises 15 residues. Trimming took 5 bases from V and 6 from J; bases not matched to a gene: 8. The CDR3 DNA is TGTGCCAGCAGCGCTCCGGGACTAGGGGCCGGGGAGCTGTTTTTT. This codes for CASSAPGLGAGELFF.

The chain uses TRBV19 and TRBJ2-2; 8 bases map to TRBD2. With 5 bases clipped from V and 2 bases from J, the junction kept 16 bases outside the gene matches. This CDR3 spans 19 amino acids. Germline V gives CDR1 LNHDA, CDR2 SQIVND (reference sequence). The CDR3 spells CASSFSFAVAGQNTGELFF. In DNA form, the CDR3 reads TGTGCCAGTAGTTTTTCCTTCGCCGTAGCGGGACAAAACACCGGGGAGCTGTTTTTT.

This sequence joins TRBV27 and TRBJ1-2, with a possible D match to TRBD1 (6 bases). This CDR3 is built from 16 residues. V lost 4 bases, J lost 4 bases, and 19 bases lay in between. In germline, CDR1 is MNHEY, CDR2 SMNVEV (reference sequence). This CDR3 is CASSSKGGQDSYGYTF. CDR3 bases: TGTGCCAGCAGTTCAAAGGGGGGGCAAGACTCCTATGGCTACACCTTC.